The entry below describes one T cell receptor beta chain. Its antigen is undetermined. The germline gives CDR1 SGHRS, CDR2 YFSETQ. V was trimmed by 6 bases and J by 10 bases, leaving 17 bases between them. The CDR3 has 13 residues. A multiplex PCR was run with 60 Vbeta primers and 13 Jbeta primers. The repertoire was sequenced with immunoSEQ multiplex PCR; TCRdb's copy has only in-frame clones and lacks some. The sample data list approximately 170,000 clones. These data originate in a study of cytomegalovirus exposure and HLA in healthy donors. Study-wide background: Drawn from HLA-typed donors, tens of millions of unique TCRs were held in an early data release.

Study-wide points: Analyses of presence/absence relied on an assumption of roughly uniform sequencing depth across donors. Across donors, most TCRs were seen rarely, yet some public ones were widespread. In a later analysis, common viral pathogens appeared linked to several of the most significant clusters.

This receptor was identified in a woman younger than 30 in good health and CMV-seropositive. Sequencing was done on a sample of PBMCs. The chain combines TRBV5-1 with TRBJ2-1, with a weak D call TRBD1 (6 bases). CDR3 residues: CASIDRSGTEQFF. The CDR3 coding sequence is TGCGCCAGCATCGATCGGTCAGGGACAGAGCAGTTCTTC.